The entry that follows covers one T cell receptor (beta chain) sequence. What it binds is unknown. Naivety among CD8 cells was defined by CD45RO negativity and positive CCR7 selection, thereby excluding terminally differentiated effector memory CD45RA+ cells. The entry originates in a study of shared clonotypes between healthy human individuals. Study-wide context: Each donor's CD8 memory used one plate, CD8 naive two, each CD4 subset three.

Whole-study results and caveats: Among a few donors, approximately 5.4% of naive CD4 clonotypes were found in common. Sampling involved blood alone; tissue repertoires likely differ. Since donors were few, the genetic and exposure-history diversity represented was limited.

Sequencing was performed with immunoSEQ multiplex PCR; in TCRdb, only in-frame clones are kept and a portion is missing. The table lists over 2 million clones, roughly 94% of them singletons. This CDR3 region has 14 residues. Germline assignment: CDR1 ENHRY and CDR2 SYGVKD. After removal of 2 bases from V and 5 bases from J, the junction contained 6 bases not matched to a gene. This TCR was recovered from a man between 18 and 29 years old in good health. Sequencing was performed on naive CD8+ T cells sorted from blood. This sequence joins TRBV10-3 and TRBJ2-7; 7 bases agree with TRBD1. The CDR3 here is CAISEQGVIDEQYF. In DNA form, the CDR3 reads TGTGCCATCAGTGAGCAGGGGGTCATTGACGAGCAGTACTTC.